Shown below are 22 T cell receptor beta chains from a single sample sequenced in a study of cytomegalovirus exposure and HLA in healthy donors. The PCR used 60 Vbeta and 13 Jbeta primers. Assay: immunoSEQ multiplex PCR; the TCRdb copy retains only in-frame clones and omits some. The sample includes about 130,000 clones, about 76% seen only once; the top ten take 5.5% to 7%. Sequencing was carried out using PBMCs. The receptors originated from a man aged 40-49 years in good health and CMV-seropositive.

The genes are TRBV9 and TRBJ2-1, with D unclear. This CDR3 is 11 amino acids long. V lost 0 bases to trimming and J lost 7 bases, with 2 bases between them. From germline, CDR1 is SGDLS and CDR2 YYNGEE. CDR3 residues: CASSVANEQFF. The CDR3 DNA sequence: TGTGCCAGCAGCGTAGCGAATGAGCAGTTCTTC.

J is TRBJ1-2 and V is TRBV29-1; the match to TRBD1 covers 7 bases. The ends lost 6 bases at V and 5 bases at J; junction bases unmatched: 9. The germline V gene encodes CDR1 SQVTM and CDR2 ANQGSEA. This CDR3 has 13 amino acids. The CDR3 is CSVATGIGYGYTF. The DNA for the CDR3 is TGCAGCGTGGCGACAGGGATAGGATATGGCTACACCTTC. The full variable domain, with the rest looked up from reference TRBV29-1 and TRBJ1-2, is SAVISQKPSRDICQRGTSLTIQCQVDSQVTMMFWYRQQPGQSLTLIATANQGSEATYESGFVIDKFPISRPNLTFSTLTVSNMSPEDSSIYLCSVATGIGYGYTFGSGTRLTVV.

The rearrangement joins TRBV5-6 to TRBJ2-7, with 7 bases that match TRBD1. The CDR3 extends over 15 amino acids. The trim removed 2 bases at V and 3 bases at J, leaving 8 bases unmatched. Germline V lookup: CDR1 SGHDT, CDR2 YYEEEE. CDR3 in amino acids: CASSFGNRGSYEQYF. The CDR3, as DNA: TGTGCCAGCAGCTTTGGGAACAGGGGAAGCTACGAGCAGTACTTC.

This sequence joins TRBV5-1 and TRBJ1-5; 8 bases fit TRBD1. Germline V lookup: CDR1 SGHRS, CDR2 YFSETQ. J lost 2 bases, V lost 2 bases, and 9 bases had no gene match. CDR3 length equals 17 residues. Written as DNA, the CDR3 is TGCGCCAGCAGCTTTATGCCCCAGGGACAGGGCAATCAGCCCCAGCATTTT. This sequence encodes CASSFMPQGQGNQPQHF.

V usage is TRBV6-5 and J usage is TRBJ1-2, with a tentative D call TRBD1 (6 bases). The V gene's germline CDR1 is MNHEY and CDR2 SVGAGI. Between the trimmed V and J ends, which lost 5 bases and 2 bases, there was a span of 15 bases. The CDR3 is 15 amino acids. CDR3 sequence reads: CASSTQTGQNYGYTF. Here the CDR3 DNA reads TGTGCCAGCAGTACGCAGACAGGACAAAACTATGGCTACACCTTC.

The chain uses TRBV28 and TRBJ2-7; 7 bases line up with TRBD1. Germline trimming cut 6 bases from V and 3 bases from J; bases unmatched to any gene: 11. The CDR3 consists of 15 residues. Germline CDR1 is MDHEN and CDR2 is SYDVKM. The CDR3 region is CASSDRDPALYEQYF. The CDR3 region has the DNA TGTGCCAGCAGCGACAGGGATCCGGCTCTCTACGAGCAGTACTTC.

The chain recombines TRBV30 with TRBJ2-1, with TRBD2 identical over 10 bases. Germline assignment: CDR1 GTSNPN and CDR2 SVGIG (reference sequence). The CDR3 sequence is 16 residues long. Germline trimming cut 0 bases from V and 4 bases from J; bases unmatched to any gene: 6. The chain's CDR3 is CAWSVLSGGNYNEQFF. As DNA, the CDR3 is TGTGCCTGGAGTGTGCTTAGCGGGGGGAATTACAATGAGCAGTTCTTC. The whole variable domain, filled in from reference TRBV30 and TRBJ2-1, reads SQTIHQWPATLVQPVGSPLSLECTVEGTSNPNLYWYRQAAGRGLQLLFYSVGIGQISSEVPQNLSASRPQDRQFILSSKKLLLSDSGFYLCAWSVLSGGNYNEQFFGPGTRLTVL.

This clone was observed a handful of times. CDR3 in amino acids: CASSLDGTGGTEAFF. In nucleotides, the CDR3 is TGCGCCAGCAGCTTGGATGGGACAGGGGGTACTGAAGCTTTCTTT. This rearrangement joins TRBV5-1 to TRBJ1-1, with 11 bases that match TRBD1. This CDR3 is built from 15 residues. V shed 0 bases and J 5 bases; nucleotides not matched to a gene: 3. CDR1 SGHRS and CDR2 YFSETQ come from the germline V gene.

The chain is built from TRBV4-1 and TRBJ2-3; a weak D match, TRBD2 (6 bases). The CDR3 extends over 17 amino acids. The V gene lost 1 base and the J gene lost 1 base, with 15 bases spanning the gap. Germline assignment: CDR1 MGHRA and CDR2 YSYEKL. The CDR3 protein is CASSQALGGGGTDTQYF. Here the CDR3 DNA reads TGCGCCAGCAGCCAAGCCCTGGGGGGAGGCGGCACAGATACGCAGTATTTT.

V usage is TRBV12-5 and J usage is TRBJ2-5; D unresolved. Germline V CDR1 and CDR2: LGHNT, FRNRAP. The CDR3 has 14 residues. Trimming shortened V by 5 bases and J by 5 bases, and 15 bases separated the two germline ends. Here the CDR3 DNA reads TGTGCTAGTGGTCCCCACTCGGGTGGGGAGACCCAGTACTTC. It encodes CASGPHSGGETQYF.

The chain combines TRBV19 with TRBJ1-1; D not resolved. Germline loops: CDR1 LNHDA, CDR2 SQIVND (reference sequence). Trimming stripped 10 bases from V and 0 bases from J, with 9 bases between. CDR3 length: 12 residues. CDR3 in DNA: TGTGCCACCCGGACTATGAACACTGAAGCTTTCTTT. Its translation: CATRTMNTEAFF.

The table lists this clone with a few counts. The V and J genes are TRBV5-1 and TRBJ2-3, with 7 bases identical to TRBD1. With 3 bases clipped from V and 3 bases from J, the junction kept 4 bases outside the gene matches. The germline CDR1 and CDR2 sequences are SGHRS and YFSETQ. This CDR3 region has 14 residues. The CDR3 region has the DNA TGCGCCAGCAGCTCGACAGGGACGACAGATACGCAGTATTTT. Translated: CASSSTGTTDTQYF.

CDR3 in amino acids: CASSLDGMNTEAFF. The CDR3 region has the DNA TGTGCCAGCAGTTTGGACGGGATGAACACTGAAGCTTTCTTT. V is TRBV9 and J is TRBJ1-1; D is unclear. Germline V gene sequence: CDR1 SGDLS, CDR2 YYNGEE. This CDR3 contains 14 residues. Trimming took 5 bases from V and 0 from J, leaving 11 bases between them.

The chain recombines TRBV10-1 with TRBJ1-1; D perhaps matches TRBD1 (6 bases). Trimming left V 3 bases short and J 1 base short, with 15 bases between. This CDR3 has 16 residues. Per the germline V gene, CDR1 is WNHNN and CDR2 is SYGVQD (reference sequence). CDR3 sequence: CASSDRPRGTNTEAFF. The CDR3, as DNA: TGCGCCAGCAGTGACAGACCAAGGGGGACGAACACTGAAGCTTTCTTT.

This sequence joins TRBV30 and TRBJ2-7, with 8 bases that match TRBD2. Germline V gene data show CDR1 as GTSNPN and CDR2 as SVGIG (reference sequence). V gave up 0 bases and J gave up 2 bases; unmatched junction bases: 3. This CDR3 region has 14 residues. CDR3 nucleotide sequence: TGTGCCTGGAGTGTACTAGCGGAACCCTACGAGCAGTACTTC. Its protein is CAWSVLAEPYEQYF.

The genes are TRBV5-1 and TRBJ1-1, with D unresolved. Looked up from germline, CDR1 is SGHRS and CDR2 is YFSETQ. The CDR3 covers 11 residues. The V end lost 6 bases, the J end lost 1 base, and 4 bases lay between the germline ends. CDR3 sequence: CASKQNTEAFF. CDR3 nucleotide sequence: TGCGCCAGCAAGCAGAACACTGAAGCTTTCTTT.

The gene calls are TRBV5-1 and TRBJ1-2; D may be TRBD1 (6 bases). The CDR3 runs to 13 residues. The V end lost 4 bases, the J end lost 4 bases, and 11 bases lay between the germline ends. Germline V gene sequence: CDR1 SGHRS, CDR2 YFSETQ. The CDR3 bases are TGCGCCAGCAGCCCCTGGGACATCTATGGCTACACCTTC. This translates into CASSPWDIYGYTF. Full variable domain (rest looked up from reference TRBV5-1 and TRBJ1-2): KAGVTQTPRYLIKTRGQQVTLSCSPISGHRSVSWYQQTPGQGLQFLFEYFSETQRNKGNFPGRFSGRQFSNSRSEMNVSTLELGDSALYLCASSPWDIYGYTFGSGTRLTVV.

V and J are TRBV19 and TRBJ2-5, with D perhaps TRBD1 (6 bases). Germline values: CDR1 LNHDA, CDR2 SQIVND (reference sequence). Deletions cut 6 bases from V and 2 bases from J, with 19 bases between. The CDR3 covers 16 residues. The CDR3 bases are TGTGCCAGTAGACCCTTAGGGACACCGGATCAAGAGACCCAGTACTTC. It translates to CASRPLGTPDQETQYF.

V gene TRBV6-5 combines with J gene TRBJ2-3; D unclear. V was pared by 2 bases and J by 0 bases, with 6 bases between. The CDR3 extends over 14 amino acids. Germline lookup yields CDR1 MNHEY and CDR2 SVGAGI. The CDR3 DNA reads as TGTGCCAGCAGTTACGGGCCTAGCACAGATACGCAGTATTTT. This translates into CASSYGPSTDTQYF.

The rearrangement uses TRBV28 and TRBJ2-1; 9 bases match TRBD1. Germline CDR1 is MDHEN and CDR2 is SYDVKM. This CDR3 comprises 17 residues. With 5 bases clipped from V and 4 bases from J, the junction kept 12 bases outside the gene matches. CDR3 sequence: CASSPGGGTGIYNEQFF. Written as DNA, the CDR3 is TGTGCCAGCAGTCCAGGGGGGGGGACAGGGATATACAATGAGCAGTTCTTC.

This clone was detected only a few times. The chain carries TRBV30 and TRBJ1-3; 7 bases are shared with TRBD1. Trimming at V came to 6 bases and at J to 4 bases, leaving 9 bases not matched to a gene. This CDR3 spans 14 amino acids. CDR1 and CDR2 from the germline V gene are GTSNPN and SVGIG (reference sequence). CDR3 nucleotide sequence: TGTGCCTGTCAAGCAGGGGGAAGAGGAAACACCATATATTTT. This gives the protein CACQAGGRGNTIYF.

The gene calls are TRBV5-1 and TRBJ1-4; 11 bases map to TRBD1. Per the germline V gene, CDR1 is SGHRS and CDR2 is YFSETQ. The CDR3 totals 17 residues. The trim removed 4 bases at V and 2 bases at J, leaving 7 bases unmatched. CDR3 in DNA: TGCGCCAGCAGCGCGGGACAGGGGGGGCGGACTAATGAAAAACTGTTTTTT. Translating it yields CASSAGQGGRTNEKLFF. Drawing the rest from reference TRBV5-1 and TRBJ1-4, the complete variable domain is KAGVTQTPRYLIKTRGQQVTLSCSPISGHRSVSWYQQTPGQGLQFLFEYFSETQRNKGNFPGRFSGRQFSNSRSEMNVSTLELGDSALYLCASSAGQGGRTNEKLFFGSGTQLSVL.